This T cell receptor beta chain was profiled in a study of CD8 T cells in Susac syndrome. V gave up 1 base and J gave up 5 bases, with 8 bases separating them. Germline assignment: CDR1 SGHTA and CDR2 FQGNSA. This CDR3 spans 13 amino acids. Random-hexamer reverse transcription was applied to roughly 0.5 to 1 ug RNA. A multiplex approach, immunoSEQ multiplex PCR, amplified TCR beta CDR3 across 54 Vbeta and 13 Jbeta. TCRdb fed the immunoSEQ multiplex PCR reads into MiXCR, producing one record per CDR3 protein. The sample carries 150,000 or so distinct CDR3 sequences, around 94% recorded once. TCR beta sequences were obtained from blood CD8+ and CD4+ T cells.

Specimen: CD4+ T cells from PBMCs. The origin of this receptor is a human donor with multiple sclerosis. The chain carries TRBV7-2 and TRBJ2-5; D is ambiguous. DNA of the CDR3: TGTGCCAGCAGCTTAGACCCGGAGGAGACCCAGTACTTC. Its protein product is CASSLDPEETQYF.